These 9 T cell receptor beta chains were all obtained from the same sample, sequenced in a study of T cells after yellow fever vaccination. TCRdb re-analysed the 5' RACE reads in MiXCR, keeping a single row per CDR3 protein. The table lists 85,000 to 100,000 distinct CDR3 sequences, 4.5% to 6% of them singletons. The sequencing here drew on CD8+ T cells sorted from PBMCs, taken 10 days after the yellow fever booster vaccination. The receptors stem from a man aged 18-30 years who received the YFV17D yellow fever vaccine.

The table lists this clonotype with a few counts. The chain links TRBV7-2 to TRBJ2-1; 8 nucleotides agree with TRBD2. CDR3 size: 15 residues. With 2 bases clipped from V and 4 bases from J, the junction kept 4 bases outside the gene matches. Germline CDR1 reads SGHTA; CDR2 reads FQGNSA. As DNA, the CDR3 is TGTGCCAGCAGCTTAACGGGGGGGAGATACAATGAGCAGTTCTTC. Its translation: CASSLTGGRYNEQFF.

This clonotype turned up a few times. This sequence joins TRBV4-2 and TRBJ1-3; unclear D gene. Germline values: CDR1 LGHNA, CDR2 YNFKEQ. The CDR3 is 13 residues long. Trimming left V 2 bases short and J 7 bases short, with 9 bases between. The CDR3 protein is CASSQPTGNTIYF. In nucleotides, the CDR3 is TGTGCCAGCAGCCAACCGACCGGGAACACCATATATTTT.

This clonotype was seen many times. The rearrangement links TRBV5-1 to TRBJ2-2; TRBD1 agrees at 7 bases. Per germline, CDR1 SGHRS and CDR2 YFSETQ. The CDR3 extends over 15 amino acids. V lost 3 bases and J lost 3; bases outside the gene matches: 5. In DNA, the CDR3 is TGCGCCAGCAGCTACGACAGGGCTTACACCGGGGAGCTGTTTTTT. Protein product: CASSYDRAYTGELFF.

This clonotype was seen more than once but under ten times. The rearrangement uses TRBV6-4 and TRBJ1-5, with 10 nucleotides matching TRBD1. CDR1 and CDR2 (germline): MRHNA, SNTAGT. This CDR3 spans 14 amino acids. The J segment lost 6 bases and the V segment lost 4 bases, leaving 3 bases of the junction unmatched. The CDR3 DNA sequence: TGTGCCAGCAGTGCGGGACAGGGGATTCAGCCCCAGCATTTT. It translates to CASSAGQGIQPQHF.

This clonotype was seen more than once but under ten times. The V and J genes are TRBV6-5 and TRBJ1-1; D is unresolved. The germline V gene has CDR1 MNHEY and CDR2 SVGAGI. This CDR3 spans 11 amino acids. Trimming pared 4 bases from V and 7 bases from J, leaving 7 bases between. CDR3 DNA sequence: TGTGCCAGCAGTTCGTTGCTTGAAGCTTTCTTT. Encoded protein: CASSSLLEAFF.

This clonotype was recorded many times. J is TRBJ2-6 and V is TRBV28, with TRBD1 matching 7 bases. Losses at the gene ends were 5 bases for V and 0 bases for J; bases not matched to a gene: 1. This CDR3 contains 15 residues. Germline CDR1 MDHEN, CDR2 SYDVKM. CDR3 in amino acids: CASSGTVSGANVLTF. CDR3 sequence (DNA): TGTGCCAGCAGTGGGACAGTCTCTGGGGCCAACGTCCTGACTTTC. The variable domain in full, with the rest retrieved from reference TRBV28 and TRBJ2-6, is DVKVTQSSRYLVKRTGEKVFLECVQDMDHENMFWYRQDPGLGLRLIYFSYDVKMKEKGDIPEGYSVSREKKERFSLILESASTNQTSMYLCASSGTVSGANVLTFGAGSRLTVL.

The sample holds a few counts of this clonotype. This sequence joins TRBV5-1 and TRBJ2-1, with D unclear. In germline, CDR1 is SGHRS, CDR2 YFSETQ. Trimming removed 1 base from V and 10 bases from J, with 9 bases in between. CDR3 size: 12 residues. In DNA, the CDR3 is TGCGCCAGCAGCTTGCGAGTGGACGAGCAGTTCTTC. As protein: CASSLRVDEQFF.

V is TRBV5-6 and J is TRBJ2-2; the match to TRBD2 covers 8 bases. The CDR3 consists of 13 residues. From germline, CDR1 is SGHDT and CDR2 YYEEEE. Trimming took 1 base from V and 9 from J; bases not matched to a gene: 2. In DNA, the CDR3 is TGTGCCAGCAGCTTGAGCGGGGGCAGGGAGCTGTTTTTT. It translates to CASSLSGGRELFF.

This clonotype was observed many times. V usage is TRBV7-9 and J usage is TRBJ2-7; D not resolved. V was pared by 1 base and J by 0 bases, with 4 bases between. Per germline, CDR1 SEHNR and CDR2 FQNEAQ (reference sequence). This CDR3 comprises 13 residues. The CDR3 is CASSLVLSYEQYF. CDR3 DNA sequence: TGTGCCAGCAGCTTAGTACTCTCCTACGAGCAGTACTTC.